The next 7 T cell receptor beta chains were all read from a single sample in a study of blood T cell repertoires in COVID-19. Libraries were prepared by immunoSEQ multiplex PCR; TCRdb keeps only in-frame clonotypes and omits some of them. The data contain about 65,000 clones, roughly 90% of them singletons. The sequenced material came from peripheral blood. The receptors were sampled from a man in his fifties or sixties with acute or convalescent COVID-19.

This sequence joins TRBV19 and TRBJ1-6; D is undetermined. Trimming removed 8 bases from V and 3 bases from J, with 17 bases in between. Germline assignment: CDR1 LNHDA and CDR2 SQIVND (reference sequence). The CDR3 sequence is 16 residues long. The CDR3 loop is CASHNRREGYNSPLHF. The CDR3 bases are TGTGCCAGTCACAACAGAAGGGAGGGCTATAATTCACCCCTCCACTTT.

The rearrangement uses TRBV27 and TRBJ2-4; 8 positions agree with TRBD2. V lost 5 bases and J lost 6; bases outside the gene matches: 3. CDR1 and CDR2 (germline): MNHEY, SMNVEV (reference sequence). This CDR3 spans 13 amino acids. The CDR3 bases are TGTGCCAGCAGTCCCCTAGCGGGAAACATTCAGTACTTC. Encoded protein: CASSPLAGNIQYF.

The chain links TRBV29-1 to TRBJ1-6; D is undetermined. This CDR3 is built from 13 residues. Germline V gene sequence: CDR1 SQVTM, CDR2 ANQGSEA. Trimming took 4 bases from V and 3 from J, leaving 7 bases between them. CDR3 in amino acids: CSVGEDYNSPLHF. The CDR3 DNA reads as TGCAGCGTTGGCGAGGACTATAATTCACCCCTCCACTTT.

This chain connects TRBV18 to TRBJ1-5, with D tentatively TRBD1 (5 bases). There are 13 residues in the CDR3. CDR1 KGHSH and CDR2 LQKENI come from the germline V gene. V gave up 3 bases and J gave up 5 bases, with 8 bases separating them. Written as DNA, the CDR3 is TGTGCCAGCTCACCGGGGGGGGATCAGCCCCAGCATTTT. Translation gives CASSPGGDQPQHF.

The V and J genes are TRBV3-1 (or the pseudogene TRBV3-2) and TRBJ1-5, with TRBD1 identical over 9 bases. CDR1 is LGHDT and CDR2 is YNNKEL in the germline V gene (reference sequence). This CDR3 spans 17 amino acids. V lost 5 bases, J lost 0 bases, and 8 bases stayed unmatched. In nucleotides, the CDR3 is TGTGCCAGCAGCGCGACTCCGACAGGGGGTAGCAATCAGCCCCAGCATTTT. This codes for CASSATPTGGSNQPQHF.

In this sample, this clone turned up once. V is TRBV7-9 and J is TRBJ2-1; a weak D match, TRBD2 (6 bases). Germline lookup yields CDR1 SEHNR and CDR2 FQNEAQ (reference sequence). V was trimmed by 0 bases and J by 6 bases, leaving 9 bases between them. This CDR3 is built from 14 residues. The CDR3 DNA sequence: TGTGCCAGCAGCTTAGCGCTAGCGTCCAATGAGCAGTTCTTC. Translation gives CASSLALASNEQFF.

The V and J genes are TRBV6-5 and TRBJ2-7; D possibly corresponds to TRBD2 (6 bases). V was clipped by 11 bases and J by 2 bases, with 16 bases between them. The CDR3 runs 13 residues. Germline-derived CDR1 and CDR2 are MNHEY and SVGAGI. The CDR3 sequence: CAATRRTTYEQYF. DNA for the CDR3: TGTGCCGCTACCCGACGGACTACCTACGAGCAGTACTTC.